This paragraph reports one TCR beta chain. The data were taken from a study of blood T cell repertoires in COVID-19. Study information: Acute-phase and convalescent COVID-19 samples originated in the United States, Italy and Spain. In each case, the material was cDNA or gDNA derived from T cells, B-cell-depleted T cells, or PBMCs.

Original analysis: By means of reference gene primer amplification, nucleated cell counts were estimated. Repertoires were generated with immunoSEQ multiplex PCR, while TCRdb's copy carries only in-frame clones and drops some. The DNA gave D and trimming, while V, J and clone size come from that table. The sample contains around 250,000 clones, about 90% of which appear only once. The clonotype comes from a man in his 60s with acute or convalescent COVID-19. The source material was peripheral blood.

In DNA, the CDR3 is TGTGCCAGCAGCTTACAGGGGCTTGGGGCCAACGTCCTGACTTTC. Translating gives CASSLQGLGANVLTF. The rearrangement links TRBV7-9 to TRBJ2-6, with D possibly matching TRBD1 (6 bases). CDR3 length equals 15 residues. Germline CDR1 SEHNR, CDR2 FQNEAQ (reference sequence). The V end was cut by 2 bases, the J end by 3 bases, with 8 bases between.